This T cell receptor beta chain was found in a study of regulatory T cells in long-lasting Graves disease. General study findings and limits: A reduction in accuracy may have resulted from the small sample size. TCR diversity was lower in persistent than newly diagnosed Graves' disease.

Arm-PCR of CDR3 regions and iRepertoire HTBI primers were used to build TCR beta libraries. TCRdb processed the multiplex PCR reads anew with MiXCR; each CDR3 protein has one entry. The data show a few hundred thousand distinct CDR3 sequences, around 24% seen once. Noted time point: persistent/refractory GD, antithyroid drugs over 5 years with positive TRAb. TCR sequences were obtained from RNA taken from PBMCs. From an endocrinology department in Xi'an, China, came the patients. Concerning this clonotype: Its target is unknown.

The trim removed 5 bases at V and 5 bases at J, leaving 4 bases unmatched. CDR3 length equals 13 residues. The rearrangement links TRBV12-3 or TRBV12-4 to TRBJ2-3; 7 bases are a match to TRBD1. The material sequenced was peripheral blood mononuclear cells (PBMCs), taken when the disease was refractory, from a patient treated with antithyroid drugs. This clonotype was obtained from a female donor with Graves disease. CDR3 amino acids: CASSLQGRDTQYF. CDR3 coding DNA: TGTGCCAGCAGTCTACAGGGGAGAGATACGCAGTATTTT.